This record looks at one TCR beta chain sequence and its context. This entry comes from a study of cytomegalovirus exposure and HLA in healthy donors. It was with 60 Vbeta and 13 Jbeta primers that the PCR ran. Only in-frame clones appear in the TCRdb table, and some are missing; sequencing was by immunoSEQ multiplex PCR. The sample holds around 90,000 clones, roughly 79% seen once. The CDR3 consists of 19 residues. Trimming took 1 base from V and 0 from J; bases not matched to a gene: 7. Germline V CDR1 and CDR2: SGHVS, FQNEAQ. The V call is TRBV7-8, the J call TRBJ2-1; 12 bases are shared with TRBD2. Sequenced sample: PBMCs. This TCR derives from a man aged 25-45 years in good health and CMV-seronegative. The CDR3 DNA is TGTGCCAGCAGCTTAGATATACTAGCGGGGGGTAACTCCTACAATGAGCAGTTCTTC. Amino acid sequence: CASSLDILAGGNSYNEQFF.